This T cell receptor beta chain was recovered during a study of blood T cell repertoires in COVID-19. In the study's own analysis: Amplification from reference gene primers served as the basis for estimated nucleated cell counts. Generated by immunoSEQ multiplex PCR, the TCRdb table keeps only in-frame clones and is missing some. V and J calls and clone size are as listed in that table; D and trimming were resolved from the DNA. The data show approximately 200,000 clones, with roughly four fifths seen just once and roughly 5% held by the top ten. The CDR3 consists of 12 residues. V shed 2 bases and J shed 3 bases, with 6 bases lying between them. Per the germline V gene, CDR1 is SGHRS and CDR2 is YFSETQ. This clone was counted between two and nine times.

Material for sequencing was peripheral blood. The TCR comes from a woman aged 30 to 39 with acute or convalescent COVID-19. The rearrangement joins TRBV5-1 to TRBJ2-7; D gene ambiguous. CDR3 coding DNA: TGCGCCAGCAGCTTAACAGACTACGAGCAGTACTTC. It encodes CASSLTDYEQYF.